These 17 T cell receptor beta chains were sequenced from one sample in a study of blood T cell repertoires in COVID-19. The data were produced by immunoSEQ multiplex PCR, yet TCRdb's version contains in-frame clones alone and is incomplete. The repertoire holds approximately 450,000 clones, with 75% to 90% as singletons. The sequenced sample consisted of PBMCs or T cells enriched from blood (not recorded which). These receptors originate from a man aged 30 to 39 who had recovered from COVID-19.

The rearrangement uses TRBV19 and TRBJ2-7, with a tentative D call TRBD1 (6 bases). With 3 bases removed from V and 0 bases from J, the gap between germline ends came to 21 bases. The V gene's germline CDR1 is LNHDA and CDR2 SQIVND (reference sequence). The CDR3 loop spans 18 amino acids. The CDR3 DNA reads as TGTGCCAGTAGTATGGTACAGGGCGATCGCGGCTACTCCTACGAGCAGTACTTC. Encoded protein: CASSMVQGDRGYSYEQYF.

The chain couples TRBV28 to TRBJ1-6; TRBD1 agrees at 7 bases. CDR3 length: 15 amino acids. Germline lookup yields CDR1 MDHEN and CDR2 SYDVKM. The V gene end was trimmed by 6 bases and the J gene end by 8 bases; junction bases not matched to a gene: 10. The CDR3 spells CASSMTGLGDSPLHF. For the CDR3, the DNA is TGTGCCAGCAGCATGACAGGGCTCGGTGATTCACCCCTCCACTTT. The full variable domain, its missing parts supplied by reference TRBV28 and TRBJ1-6, is DVKVTQSSRYLVKRTGEKVFLECVQDMDHENMFWYRQDPGLGLRLIYFSYDVKMKEKGDIPEGYSVSREKKERFSLILESASTNQTSMYLCASSMTGLGDSPLHFGNGTRLTVT.

The chain employs TRBV4-2 and TRBJ2-7; possibly TRBD1 for D (6 bases). The CDR3 totals 16 residues. V gave up 3 bases and J gave up 2 bases, with 17 bases separating them. Germline CDR1 and CDR2: LGHNA and YNFKEQ. CDR3 protein: CASSQANRQATYEQYF. CDR3 sequence (DNA): TGTGCCAGCAGCCAGGCGAACAGACAGGCGACCTACGAGCAGTACTTC.

As DNA, the CDR3 is TGTGCCAGCACTAGAGCGGGCGCAACCGGGGAGCTGTTTTTT. Its protein is CASTRAGATGELFF. V is TRBV2 and J is TRBJ2-2; a possible D gene is TRBD2 (6 bases). Germline CDR1 is SNHLY and CDR2 is FYNNEI. V dropped 7 bases and J dropped 5 bases, with 14 bases sitting between them. This CDR3 has 14 residues.

This clone showed up just once. This sequence joins TRBV6-6 and TRBJ1-5; the match to TRBD1 covers 7 bases. Germline loops: CDR1 MNHNY, CDR2 SVGAGI (reference sequence). The J segment lost 0 bases and the V segment lost 5 bases, leaving 10 bases of the junction unmatched. This CDR3 contains 17 residues. The CDR3 DNA reads TGTGCCAGCAGTCCCCATACAGGGGTCAATAGCAATCAGCCCCAGCATTTT. Translation: CASSPHTGVNSNQPQHF.

The chain has TRBV28 and TRBJ2-2; 9 nucleotides agree with TRBD1. CDR1 MDHEN and CDR2 SYDVKM come from the germline V gene. With 3 bases clipped from V and 3 bases from J, the junction kept 5 bases outside the gene matches. The CDR3 is made up of 16 amino acids. DNA of the CDR3: TGTGCCAGCAGTTTCCCGCGGACAGGGGACACCGGGGAGCTGTTTTTT. This encodes CASSFPRTGDTGELFF.

The chain couples TRBV6-6 to TRBJ2-7, with TRBD2 matching 11 bases. CDR3 length: 16 amino acids. Trimming at V came to 4 bases and at J to 1 base, leaving 6 bases not matched to a gene. Germline values: CDR1 MNHNY, CDR2 SVGAGI (reference sequence). CDR3 DNA sequence: TGTGCCAGCAGTTCGGGACTAGCGGCAATATCCTACGAGCAGTACTTC. Protein product: CASSSGLAAISYEQYF.

J is TRBJ2-7 and V is TRBV19; possible D gene TRBD2, 6 bases. The germline CDR1 and CDR2 sequences are LNHDA and SQIVND (reference sequence). Between the trimmed V and J ends, which lost 7 bases and 5 bases, there was a span of 15 bases. CDR3 length equals 13 residues. Here the CDR3 DNA reads TGTGCCAGTACCGTAATTCGGGAGAACGAGCAGTACTTC. Its translation is CASTVIRENEQYF. Complete variable domain (other parts from reference TRBV19 and TRBJ2-7): DGGITQSPKYLFRKEGQNVTLSCEQNLNHDAMYWYRQDPGQGLRLIYYSQIVNDFQKGDIAEGYSVSREKKESFPLTVTSAQKNPTAFYLCASTVIRENEQYFGPGTRLTVT.

This chain uses TRBV7-2 with TRBJ2-7; D is possibly TRBD2 (5 bases). The CDR3 length is 13 residues. The ends were cut back, 3 bases at V and 2 bases at J, with 8 bases in the middle. CDR1 and CDR2 from the germline V gene are SGHTA and FQGNSA. The CDR3 sequence: CASSFGITYEQYF. In DNA, the CDR3 is TGTGCCAGCAGCTTCGGGATAACCTACGAGCAGTACTTC.

The rearrangement uses TRBV6-2 or TRBV6-3 and TRBJ1-5; D may be TRBD1 (5 bases). Germline CDR1 and CDR2: MNHEY and SVGEGT. The CDR3 consists of 14 residues. V lost 2 bases, J lost 6 bases, and 11 bases lay in between. CDR3 residues: CASSYGGTGQPQHF. The CDR3 coding sequence is TGTGCCAGCAGTTACGGGGGGACGGGTCAGCCCCAGCATTTT.

This rearrangement joins TRBV10-3 to TRBJ1-3, with D hard to call. Germline loops: CDR1 ENHRY, CDR2 SYGVKD. V lost 2 bases and J lost 1, with 6 bases in between. This CDR3 spans 14 amino acids. The CDR3 DNA reads TGTGCCATCAGTGAGACTATTTCTGGAAACACCATATATTTT. Its protein is CAISETISGNTIYF.

The rearrangement uses TRBV13 and TRBJ1-6; possible D gene TRBD1, 5 bases. This CDR3 spans 19 amino acids. The V gene lost 6 bases and the J gene lost 0 bases, with 21 bases spanning the gap. The germline CDR1 and CDR2 sequences are PRHDT and FYEKMQ (reference sequence). The CDR3 sequence is CASRRLDKDPNSYNSPLHF. The CDR3 coding sequence is TGTGCCAGCAGACGCCTGGACAAAGACCCCAACTCCTATAATTCACCCCTCCACTTT.

The rearrangement uses TRBV5-1 and TRBJ1-1; a possible D gene is TRBD1 (5 bases). Germline V gene lookup returns CDR1 SGHRS and CDR2 YFSETQ. CDR3 length: 12 residues. Trimming cost V 4 bases and J 6 bases, with 10 bases left between them. DNA for the CDR3: TGCGCCAGCAGCCTTGACAGCTCTGAAGCTTTCTTT. Amino acids: CASSLDSSEAFF.

The chain combines TRBV7-8 with TRBJ2-3; D may be TRBD2 (6 bases). CDR1 is SGHVS, CDR2 FQNEAQ, per germline. Trimming cost V 4 bases and J 0 bases, with 8 bases left between them. The CDR3 contains 14 residues. Written as DNA, the CDR3 is TGTGCCAGCAGCTCAAGCGGGAGCACAGATACGCAGTATTTT. This sequence encodes CASSSSGSTDTQYF.

The chain has TRBV11-2 and TRBJ2-5; tentative D call: TRBD2 (6 bases). This CDR3 has 14 residues. V shed 4 bases and J shed 5 bases, with 14 bases lying between them. Per the germline V gene, CDR1 is SGHAT and CDR2 is FQNNGV. The CDR3 spells CASSWEASGETQYF. DNA for the CDR3: TGTGCCAGCAGCTGGGAGGCTTCGGGGGAGACCCAGTACTTC.

A word on this clone: Other nucleotide sequences from this sample produce the same CDR3. This chain uses TRBV3-1 (or the pseudogene TRBV3-2) with TRBJ1-2; perhaps TRBD1 as D (6 bases). This CDR3 region has 13 residues. Germline assignment: CDR1 LGHDT and CDR2 YNNKEL (reference sequence). The V gene lost 1 base and the J gene lost 4 bases, with 7 bases spanning the gap. This CDR3 is CASSQVRGYGYTF. The CDR3 DNA reads TGTGCCAGCAGCCAAGTCAGGGGCTATGGCTACACCTTC.

This clone was found once. V is TRBV19 and J is TRBJ2-7; TRBD2 matches 8 bases. Germline V gives CDR1 LNHDA, CDR2 SQIVND (reference sequence). V trimming: 7 bases; J trimming: 7 bases; junction bases outside the gene matches: 12. The CDR3 has 14 amino acids. The CDR3 region is CASTHGGGAGEQYF. The CDR3 DNA reads as TGTGCCAGTACCCACGGGGGGGGCGCGGGGGAGCAGTACTTC.